These 20 T cell receptor beta chains came from one sample sequenced in a study of blood T cell repertoires in COVID-19. Some clones are missing from TCRdb's copy, which holds only in-frame ones; the method was immunoSEQ multiplex PCR. The sample lists about 270,000 clones, 80% to 90% occurring once. The sample comprised peripheral blood. Every receptor here comes from a woman aged 25-40 years with COVID-19, enrolled during active disease.

Notes on this clone: The sample has other DNA sequences that encode this CDR3 too. The chain couples TRBV4-1 to TRBJ2-7; D perhaps matches TRBD2 (5 bases). CDR1 MGHRA and CDR2 YSYEKL come from the germline V gene. The germline V and J ends were trimmed by 1 base and 1 base, with 8 bases remaining between them. This CDR3 has 14 amino acids. The CDR3 spells CASSQGPGSYEQYF. CDR3 DNA sequence: TGCGCCAGCAGCCAAGGCCCGGGATCCTACGAGCAGTACTTC.

V gene TRBV6-5 combines with J gene TRBJ2-2; maybe TRBD1 (6 bases). The CDR3 covers 15 residues. The germline V gene has CDR1 MNHEY and CDR2 SVGAGI. With 2 bases removed from V and 4 bases from J, the gap between germline ends came to 11 bases. For the CDR3, the DNA is TGTGCCAGCAGTTACCAGGACAGATCCACCGGGGAGCTGTTTTTT. It codes for CASSYQDRSTGELFF.

This chain joins TRBV27 and TRBJ1-2, with a weak D call TRBD1 (6 bases). CDR1 is MNHEY, CDR2 SMNVEV, per germline (reference sequence). V was clipped by 5 bases and J by 1 base, with 11 bases between them. CDR3 length equals 14 residues. The CDR3, as DNA: TGTGCCAGCAGTACAAACAGGGTTAACTATGGCTACACCTTC. Translated: CASSTNRVNYGYTF.

The chain recombines TRBV2 with TRBJ1-2; D might be TRBD1 (5 bases). This CDR3 comprises 14 residues. From germline, CDR1 is SNHLY and CDR2 FYNNEI. V gave up 10 bases and J gave up 1 base, with 16 bases separating them. The CDR3 reads CATSDRRLNYGYTF. The CDR3 coding sequence is TGTGCCACCTCTGACAGACGACTTAACTATGGCTACACCTTC.

J is TRBJ2-2 and V is TRBV7-7, with TRBD2 identical over 10 bases. The CDR3 runs 17 residues. CDR1 SSHAT and CDR2 FNYEAQ come from the germline V gene (reference sequence). The trim removed 3 bases at V and 5 bases at J, leaving 9 bases unmatched. The CDR3 sequence is CASSFGGAGGETGELFF. Here the CDR3 DNA reads TGTGCCAGCAGCTTCGGCGGAGCGGGGGGGGAGACCGGGGAGCTGTTTTTT.

The chain combines TRBV21-1 with TRBJ1-6. TRBV21-1 is assigned pseudogene status. The CDR3 is 17 amino acids. The CDR3 protein is CASSKGAGVRASSPLHF. In DNA form, the CDR3 reads TGTGCCAGCAGCAAAGGAGCCGGGGTAAGGGCTAGTTCACCCCTCCACTTT.

The chain uses TRBV29-1 and TRBJ2-7; 7 bases align to TRBD2. The CDR3 spans 12 residues. CDR1 is SQVTM, CDR2 ANQGSEA, per germline. This CDR3 is CAVGLAVYEQYF. The CDR3 DNA reads as TGCGCCGTGGGGCTAGCGGTCTACGAGCAGTACTTC.

The chain has TRBV11-2 and TRBJ2-1; 9 positions match TRBD2. The CDR3 runs 16 residues. Germline loops: CDR1 SGHAT, CDR2 FQNNGV. With V trimmed by 3 bases and J by 3 bases, 6 bases remained unmatched. In nucleotides, the CDR3 is TGTGCCAGCAGCTTTGCTAGCGGGGTGAGCTACAATGAGCAGTTCTTC. As protein: CASSFASGVSYNEQFF.

The chain couples TRBV11-2 to TRBJ1-2; D gene ambiguous. The CDR3 spans 12 residues. Germline V lookup: CDR1 SGHAT, CDR2 FQNNGV. With 6 bases removed from V and 4 bases from J, the gap between germline ends came to 9 bases. CDR3 amino acids: CASSPVPYGYTF. DNA of the CDR3: TGTGCCAGCAGTCCCGTCCCCTATGGCTACACCTTC.

The chain uses TRBV5-1 and TRBJ1-2; weak D call: TRBD1 (5 bases). The CDR3 spans 15 residues. CDR1 SGHRS and CDR2 YFSETQ come from the germline V gene. V was shortened by 4 bases and J by 8 bases, with 21 bases between the two germline ends. In DNA form, the CDR3 reads TGCGCCAGCAGCCTGATCACCGGGGGTCCGGAAGGCTACACCTTC. Amino acid sequence: CASSLITGGPEGYTF.

The chain has TRBV29-1 and TRBJ1-2; unclear D gene. The germline CDR1 and CDR2 sequences are SQVTM and ANQGSEA. The CDR3 extends over 12 amino acids. V shed 6 bases and J shed 8 bases, with 16 bases lying between them. In nucleotides, the CDR3 is TGCAGCGTCCGAGACCGTCTACAGGGCTACACCTTC. Translating it yields CSVRDRLQGYTF.

V is TRBV19 and J is TRBJ1-1; 7 bases are shared with TRBD1. Per the germline V gene, CDR1 is LNHDA and CDR2 is SQIVND (reference sequence). The J segment lost 3 bases and the V segment lost 6 bases, leaving 13 bases of the junction unmatched. The CDR3 spans 16 residues. CDR3 in amino acids: CASRLYHRGRYTEAFF. Here the CDR3 DNA reads TGTGCCAGTAGGCTATACCACAGGGGACGGTACACTGAAGCTTTCTTT.

This chain uses TRBV3-1 (or the pseudogene TRBV3-2) with TRBJ2-2; D ambiguous. Trimming removed 5 bases at V and 7 bases at J, with 11 bases between. The CDR3 runs to 13 residues. Germline V gene lookup returns CDR1 LGHDT and CDR2 YNNKEL (reference sequence). DNA for the CDR3: TGTGCCAGCAGCACTAACCTGATCGGGGAGCTGTTTTTT. It codes for CASSTNLIGELFF.

The rearrangement uses TRBV4-1 and TRBJ2-1; D call uncertain. Germline-derived CDR1 and CDR2 are MGHRA and YSYEKL. The length of the CDR3 is 17 residues. V dropped 2 bases and J dropped 0 bases, with 14 bases sitting between them. CDR3 sequence reads: CASSQTISPSSYNEQFF. The CDR3 DNA follows: TGCGCCAGCAGCCAAACTATATCCCCCAGCTCCTACAATGAGCAGTTCTTC.

This sequence joins TRBV5-4 and TRBJ2-7; the match to TRBD1 covers 7 bases. Germline CDR1 is SGHNT and CDR2 is YYREEE (reference sequence). With V trimmed by 3 bases and J by 6 bases, 24 bases remained unmatched. This CDR3 spans 19 amino acids. CDR3 in amino acids: CASSSGTTGTPLLTGEQYF. Written as DNA, the CDR3 is TGTGCCAGCAGCTCGGGAACGACAGGGACCCCCCTACTTACGGGCGAGCAGTACTTC.

This clone was counted once. The V and J genes are TRBV9 and TRBJ2-7; 11 bases agree with TRBD1. The ends lost 0 bases at V and 0 bases at J; junction bases unmatched: 11. CDR1 is SGDLS and CDR2 is YYNGEE in the germline V gene. This CDR3 contains 19 residues. CDR3 amino acids: CASSVGYPGQGGPSYEQYF. CDR3 in DNA: TGTGCCAGCAGCGTAGGTTATCCGGGACAGGGGGGCCCCTCCTACGAGCAGTACTTC.

V and J are TRBV19 and TRBJ1-5, with D perhaps matching TRBD1 (6 bases). V shed 7 bases and J shed 2 bases, with 15 bases lying between them. CDR1 is LNHDA, CDR2 SQIVND, per germline (reference sequence). This CDR3 spans 15 amino acids. The DNA of the CDR3 is TGTGCCAGTAATAAACAGGGTCTGGGCAATCAGCCCCAGCATTTT. Translating it yields CASNKQGLGNQPQHF.

The CDR3 spells CASSSGLAGYTDTQYF. In DNA form, the CDR3 reads TGTGCCAGCAGCTCGGGACTAGCGGGGTACACAGATACGCAGTATTTT. The gene calls are TRBV11-2 and TRBJ2-3; 13 positions match TRBD2. This CDR3 contains 16 residues. CDR1 is SGHAT, CDR2 FQNNGV, per germline. J gave up 2 bases and V 4 bases, and 3 bases lay outside the gene matches. Combining the CDR3 with reference TRBV11-2 and TRBJ2-3 gives the whole variable domain EAGVAQSPRYKIIEKRQSVAFWCNPISGHATLYWYQQILGQGPKLLIQFQNNGVVDDSQLPKDRFSAERLKGVDSTLKIQPAKLEDSAVYLCASSSGLAGYTDTQYFGPGTRLTVL.

The chain is built from TRBV27 and TRBJ2-7; 8 nucleotides match TRBD1. V gave up 6 bases and J gave up 5 bases; unmatched junction bases: 3. This CDR3 has 12 amino acids. Germline V gives CDR1 MNHEY, CDR2 SMNVEV (reference sequence). The CDR3 reads CASRTTGDEQYF. The CDR3 nucleotides read TGTGCCAGCAGGACGACAGGGGACGAGCAGTACTTC.

The chain joins TRBV11-2 to TRBJ1-4; D call uncertain. Germline CDR1 SGHAT, CDR2 FQNNGV. Trimming stripped 1 base from V and 2 bases from J, with 8 bases between. The CDR3 has 15 residues. The CDR3: CASSLGVGTNEKLFF. The CDR3 bases are TGTGCCAGCAGCTTAGGGGTGGGCACTAATGAAAAACTGTTTTTT.